These T cell receptor beta chains were read from a single sample in a study of blood T cell repertoires in COVID-19. Only in-frame clones appear in the TCRdb table, and some are missing; sequencing was by immunoSEQ multiplex PCR. The sample lists about 130,000 clones, about 88% occurring once. Material for sequencing was peripheral blood. The receptor source for this set is a woman aged 80 or over with acute or convalescent COVID-19. The CDR3 runs from the conserved cysteine through the conserved F or W. A D gene is named only where the DNA matches it firmly. Part of the rows lack a size; the others show once, few, many or a class for expanded clones.

j_gene,abundance,d_gene,v_gene,CDR3nt,CDR3aa
TRBJ2-1,.,TRBD2,TRBV5-1,TGCGCCAGCAGCCGGACTAGCGGTGGGGACAATGAGCAGTTCTTC,CASSRTSGGDNEQFF
TRBJ1-1,.,TRBD1,TRBV5-1,TGCGCCAGCAGCTGGATCCGGGACAGTGAAGCTTTCTTT,CASSWIRDSEAFF
TRBJ1-2,.,.,TRBV7-9,TGTGCCAGCAGCTTACAGCGAGGACAGGGCTACACCTTC,CASSLQRGQGYTF
TRBJ1-1,.,.,TRBV2,TGTGCCAGCAGTGTCGCGGCGATGAACACTGAAGCTTTCTTT,CASSVAAMNTEAFF
TRBJ1-4,.,.,TRBV5-1,TGCGCCAGCAGCTTGGGGAGGTCACAAGGGACTAATGAAAAACTGTTTTTT,CASSLGRSQGTNEKLFF
TRBJ2-2,.,.,TRBV11-3,TGTGCCAGCAGCTTGACAGGATACACCGGGGAGCTGTTTTTT,CASSLTGYTGELFF
TRBJ1-6,.,.,TRBV6-2/TRBV6-3,TGTGCCAGCAGCCTGGACATGAATTCACCCCTCCACTTT,CASSLDMNSPLHF
TRBJ2-5,.,.,TRBV5-1,TGCGCCAGCAGCTCCCGACAGCAAGAGACCCAGTACTTC,CASSSRQQETQYF
TRBJ1-3,.,TRBD1,TRBV18,TGTGCCAGCTCACCGCCCCAGGGGGCGATCTCTGGAAACACCATATATTTT,CASSPPQGAISGNTIYF
TRBJ2-7,.,TRBD2,TRBV2,TGTGCCAGCAGCGGACCGGGACTAGGTGGCGAGCAGTACTTC,CASSGPGLGGEQYF
TRBJ2-1,.,.,TRBV7-3,TGTGCCAGCAGCCCTGGCCGGAGCTCCTACAATGAGCAGTTCTTC,CASSPGRSSYNEQFF
TRBJ2-1,.,.,TRBV7-2,TGTGCCAGCTTCGACCCGGGAAACAATGAGCAGTTCTTC,CASFDPGNNEQFF
TRBJ2-3,once,.,TRBV7-9,TGTGCCAGCAGCTTAGTAGTGGATACGCAGTATTTT,CASSLVVDTQYF
TRBJ2-1,.,.,TRBV10-2,TGCGCCAGCAGTTCAGGGACTCTGGGCAATGAGCAGTTCTTC,CASSSGTLGNEQFF
TRBJ1-1,.,.,TRBV27,TGTGCCAGCAGTTTACAGGAGGACACTGAAGCTTTCTTT,CASSLQEDTEAFF
TRBJ1-5,.,.,TRBV6-5,TGTGCCACTCGGTATAGCAATCAGCCCCAGCATTTT,CATRYSNQPQHF
TRBJ2-7,once,TRBD1,TRBV5-4,TGTGCCAGCAGCCCGCCGGGACAGCCATCCTACGAGCAGTACTTC,CASSPPGQPSYEQYF
TRBJ2-7,.,TRBD2,TRBV5-1,TGCGCCAGCAGCTTGGCCGGGACTAGTGACTCCTACGAGCAGTACTTC,CASSLAGTSDSYEQYF
TRBJ2-7,.,.,TRBV24-1,TGTGCCACCAGTGATTCCAATAGGGACTTCTTCTACGAGCAGTACTTC,CATSDSNRDFFYEQYF
TRBJ2-1,.,.,TRBV3-1/TRBV3-2,TGTGCCAGCACGCCAGGGAAGTCCTACAATGAGCAGTTCTTC,CASTPGKSYNEQFF
TRBJ1-3,.,TRBD1,TRBV28,TGTGCCAGCAGTTTCCCGCAGGGGACAGCCGATGGCTCTGGAAACACCATATATTTT,CASSFPQGTADGSGNTIYF
TRBJ1-4,.,TRBD1,TRBV6-5,TGTGCCAGCCTTAGCCGGGACAGGGGAGAAAAACTGTTTTTT,CASLSRDRGEKLFF
TRBJ2-2,.,TRBD2,TRBV6-2/TRBV6-3,TGTGCCAGCAGTCATCGGACTAGCGGGGCAGGGGAGCTGTTTTTT,CASSHRTSGAGELFF
TRBJ1-1,.,.,TRBV18,TGTGCCAGCTCCCCCAGATCTGACACTGAAGCTTTCTTT,CASSPRSDTEAFF
TRBJ2-3,.,.,TRBV6-2/TRBV6-3,TGTGCCAGCAGCAACTTACGTAGAGAAACAGATACGCAGTATTTT,CASSNLRRETDTQYF
TRBJ2-1,.,TRBD2,TRBV3-1/TRBV3-2,TGTGCCAGCAGACTTCTAGCGGGGGGGGATGAGCAGTTCTTC,CASRLLAGGDEQFF